Sequencing of this T cell receptor beta chain was carried out in a study of read filtering for tumor transcriptome and immune sequencing (TCRdb year 2020). Describing the broader study: Of the patients in the cohort, some 18 were male and fewer than 15 were female, and their mean age was about 69 years, with a range of about 45 to 85. Under revised international staging, roughly 8 patients fell into R-ISS I, about 17 into R-ISS II and over 5 into R-ISS III. After DNase treatment, whole-transcriptome libraries were prepared using the TruSeq RNA Access Library Prep Kit. TCR-region mapped reads per sample ranged from about 3.5 to 11 million with IR-seq versus only roughly 80 to 1273 with RNA-seq. TCR repertoires obtained by targeted immune repertoire sequencing and by bulk whole-transcriptome sequencing performed on the same bone marrow samples were compared. One main goal was a read-filtering strategy for immune repertoire data, in particular deciding whether clonotypes backed by only one read should be removed.

Bone marrow was sampled from every patient at the time of active disease. Ficoll-Hypaque density gradient centrifugation was used to isolate bone marrow mononuclear cells. CD138-negative cells were obtained by negative selection after labeling with CD138 magnetic microbeads on a MACS separator, removing myeloma plasma cells. Purity of the isolated cells was checked by flow cytometry on an Attune NxT using CD138 antibodies. Total RNA was extracted using TRIzol reagent and was quantified on a NanoDrop spectrophotometer. Paired RNA-seq and IR-seq were performed on the CD138-negative bone marrow sample of each patient. A word on this clonotype: No antigen is known for it. No quality values exist for individual bases; no much larger clone is one base distant.

TCR libraries were built from about 420 ng RNA with the Immunoverse kit, using molecular barcoded adaptors covering alpha/delta and beta/gamma chains. TCR library preparation used the same RNA that was used for transcriptome sequencing. An Illumina HiSeq 4000 with 2 x 150 cycles was used to sequence the TCR libraries. The original pipeline was this. Using MiXCR, which included quality filtering and error correction, TCR reads were aligned to human V, D, J and C references and then assembled into CDR3 clonotypes. Clonotype counts and gene usage diversity were analyzed with the tcR package in R. Raw mapping reads were checked after the RNA-seq reads had been mapped by STAR aligner version 2.5.3a onto the human GRCh37 genome. To test how sequencing depth affects detected clonotypes, IR-seq fastq files were randomly downsampled with Seqtk 1.3. Clones were called with MiXCR by TCRdb after fastp trimmed the public reads at Q25, and only in-frame beta chains were retained. Identical CDR3 proteins give one entry, which carries the most common genes and DNA. The V and J calls here are based on TCRdb, not the publication. For this sample there are about 46,000 distinct CDR3 sequences; 20% appear just once. The ten largest make up 30% to 45% of the sample.

The study at large found these results: Single-read clonotypes made up about 80% of clonotypes but only roughly 3.6% of total reads in IR-seq, compared with about 77% of clonotypes and 44.6% of reads in RNA-seq. Compared with RNA-seq, IR-seq captured clonotypes at much greater depth and more reliably, and a smaller IR-seq throughput was enough to identify most of the shared clonotypes. The sorted CD138-negative fraction was a mixed bone marrow immune population, not purified T cells. When single-read clonotypes were removed, the proportions of shared clonotypes in IR-seq and RNA-seq correlated more strongly.

Sequenced sample: a population of CD138-negative cells sorted from bone marrow. In the paper's terms, the cell subset or site label means: bone marrow mononuclear cells depleted of CD138+ plasma/myeloma cells by negative magnetic selection. This clonotype was obtained from a donor at least 40 years old with multiple myeloma.

The encoded CDR3 is CASSRPSGSSYEQYF. DNA sequence: TGTGCCAGCAGTCGGCCTAGCGGGAGCTCCTACGAGCAGTACTTC. This chain is built from TRBV7-2 and TRBJ2-7, with 10 bases aligning to TRBD2. From V the trimming removes 6 bases and from J it removes 0 bases, while the gene matches leave 5 bases of the junction unaccounted for. As encoded in the germline V gene, CDR1 is SGHTA while CDR2 is FQGNSA. The cysteine opens and the phenylalanine closes a CDR3 of 15 amino acids. Only CDR3 DNA remains: 45 bases, in frame from the first base.